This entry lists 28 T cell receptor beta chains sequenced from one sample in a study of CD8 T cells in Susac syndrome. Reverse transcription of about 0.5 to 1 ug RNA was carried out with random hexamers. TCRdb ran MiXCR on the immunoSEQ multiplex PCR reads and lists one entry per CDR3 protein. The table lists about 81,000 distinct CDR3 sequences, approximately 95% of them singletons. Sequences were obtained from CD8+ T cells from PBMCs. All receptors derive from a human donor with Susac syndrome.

The CDR3 here is CSAEGPRVNTEAFF. The CDR3 DNA is TGCAGTGCCGAGGGCCCCAGGGTTAACACTGAAGCTTTCTTT. This sequence joins TRBV20-1 and TRBJ1-1, with D perhaps TRBD1 (5 bases). Per germline, CDR1 DFQATT and CDR2 SNEGSKA (reference sequence). This CDR3 is 14 amino acids long. V was clipped by 6 bases and J by 2 bases, with 16 bases between them.

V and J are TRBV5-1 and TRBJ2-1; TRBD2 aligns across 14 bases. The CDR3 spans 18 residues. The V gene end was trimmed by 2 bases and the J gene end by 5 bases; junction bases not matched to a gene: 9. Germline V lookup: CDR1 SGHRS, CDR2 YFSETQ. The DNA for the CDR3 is TGCGCCAGCAGCTTAGAGGGACTAGCGGGAGTGTCCCACAATGAGCAGTTCTTC. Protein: CASSLEGLAGVSHNEQFF.

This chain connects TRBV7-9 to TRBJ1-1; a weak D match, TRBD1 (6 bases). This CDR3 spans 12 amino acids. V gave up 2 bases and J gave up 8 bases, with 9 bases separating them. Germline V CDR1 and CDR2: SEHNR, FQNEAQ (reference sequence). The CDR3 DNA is TGTGCCAGCAGCTTAACAGGGAAAGAAGCTTTCTTT. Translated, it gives CASSLTGKEAFF.

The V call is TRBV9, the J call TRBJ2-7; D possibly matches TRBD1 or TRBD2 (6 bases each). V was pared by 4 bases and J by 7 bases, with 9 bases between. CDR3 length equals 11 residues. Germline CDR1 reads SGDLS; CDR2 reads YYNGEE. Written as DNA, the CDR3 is TGTGCCAGCAGCAGGGGGGAAGAGCAGTACTTC. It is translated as CASSRGEEQYF.

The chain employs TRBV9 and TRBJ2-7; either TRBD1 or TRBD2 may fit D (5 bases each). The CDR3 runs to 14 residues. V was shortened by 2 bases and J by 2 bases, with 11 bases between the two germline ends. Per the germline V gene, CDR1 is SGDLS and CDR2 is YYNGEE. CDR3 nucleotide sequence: TGTGCCAGCAGCGTCGGGACCTCCACCTACGAGCAGTACTTC. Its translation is CASSVGTSTYEQYF.

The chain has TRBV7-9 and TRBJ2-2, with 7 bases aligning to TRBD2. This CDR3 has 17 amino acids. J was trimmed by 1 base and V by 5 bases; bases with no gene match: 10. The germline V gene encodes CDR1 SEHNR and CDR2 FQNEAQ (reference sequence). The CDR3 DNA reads TGTGCCAGCAGCCCTAGGCTGGGACTAATGAACACCGGGGAGCTGTTTTTT. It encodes CASSPRLGLMNTGELFF. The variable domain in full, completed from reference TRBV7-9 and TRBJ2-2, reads DTGVSQNPRHKITKRGQNVTFRCDPISEHNRLYWYRQTLGQGPEFLTYFQNEAQLEKSRLLSDRFSAERPKGSFSTLEIQRTEQGDSAMYLCASSPRLGLMNTGELFFGEGSRLTVL.

The CDR3 bases are TGTGCCACCAGTGATCCCGGGACGGAACAAGAGACCCAGTACTTC. It yields the protein CATSDPGTEQETQYF. This sequence joins TRBV24-1 and TRBJ2-5; the D gene could be TRBD1 or TRBD2 (5 bases each). This CDR3 spans 15 amino acids. CDR1 is KGHDR, CDR2 SFDVKD, per germline. V was trimmed by 3 bases and J by 2 bases, leaving 12 bases between them.

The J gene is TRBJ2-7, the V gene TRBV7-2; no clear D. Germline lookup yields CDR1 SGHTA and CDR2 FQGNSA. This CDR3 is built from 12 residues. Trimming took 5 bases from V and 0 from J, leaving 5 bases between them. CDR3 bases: TGTGCCAGCAGCACCAGCTCCTACGAGCAGTACTTC. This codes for CASSTSSYEQYF.

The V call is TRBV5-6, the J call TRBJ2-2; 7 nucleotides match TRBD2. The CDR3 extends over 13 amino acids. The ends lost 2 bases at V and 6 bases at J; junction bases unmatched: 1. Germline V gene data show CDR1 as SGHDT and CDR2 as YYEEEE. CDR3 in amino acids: CASSLREAGELFF. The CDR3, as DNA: TGTGCCAGCAGCTTACGGGAGGCCGGGGAGCTGTTTTTT.

CDR3: CATSRDQGSGANVLTF. In DNA, the CDR3 is TGTGCCACCAGCAGAGATCAGGGCTCTGGGGCCAACGTCCTGACTTTC. V and J are TRBV15 and TRBJ2-6, with D perhaps matching TRBD1 (5 bases). CDR1 is LNHNV, CDR2 YYDKDF, per germline (reference sequence). The CDR3 contains 16 residues. V lost 0 bases and J lost 0, with 6 bases in between.

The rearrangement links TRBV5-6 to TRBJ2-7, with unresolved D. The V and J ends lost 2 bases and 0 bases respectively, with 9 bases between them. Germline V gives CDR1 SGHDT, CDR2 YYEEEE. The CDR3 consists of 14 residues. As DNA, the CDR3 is TGTGCCAGCAGCTTTGGCAGGACCTCCTACGAGCAGTACTTC. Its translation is CASSFGRTSYEQYF.

The DNA of the CDR3 is TGTGCCAGCAGTACCTGGACTGATAATGAAAAACTGTTTTTT. Protein: CASSTWTDNEKLFF. The V and J genes are TRBV12-3 or TRBV12-4 and TRBJ1-4; the D is unclear. Trimming cost V 5 bases and J 4 bases, with 11 bases left between them. This CDR3 contains 14 residues.

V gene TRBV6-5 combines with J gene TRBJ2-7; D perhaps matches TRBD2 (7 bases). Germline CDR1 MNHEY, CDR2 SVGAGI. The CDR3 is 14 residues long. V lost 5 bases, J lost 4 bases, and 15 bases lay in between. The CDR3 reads CASSPFAGAYEQYF. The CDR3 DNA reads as TGTGCCAGCAGTCCCTTCGCGGGGGCTTACGAGCAGTACTTC.

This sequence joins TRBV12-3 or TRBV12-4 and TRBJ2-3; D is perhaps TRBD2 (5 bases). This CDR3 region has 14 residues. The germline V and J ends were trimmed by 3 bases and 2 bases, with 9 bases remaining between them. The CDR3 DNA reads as TGTGCCAGCAGTTTCTGGACTGTCACAGATACGCAGTATTTT. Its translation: CASSFWTVTDTQYF.

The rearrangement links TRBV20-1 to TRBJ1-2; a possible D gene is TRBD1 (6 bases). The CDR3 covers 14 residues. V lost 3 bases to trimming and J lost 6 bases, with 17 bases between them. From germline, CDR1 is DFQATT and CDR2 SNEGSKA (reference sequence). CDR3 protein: CSARPGTGSDGYTF. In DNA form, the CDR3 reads TGCAGTGCTAGGCCCGGAACAGGGTCGGATGGCTACACCTTC.

The CDR3 is CASSLSGLAGYNEQFF. In DNA form, the CDR3 reads TGTGCCAGCAGTTTGTCGGGACTAGCGGGGTACAATGAGCAGTTCTTC. The chain carries TRBV27 and TRBJ2-1; 13 nucleotides align to TRBD2. The CDR3 contains 16 residues. Germline trimming cut 3 bases from V and 4 bases from J; bases unmatched to any gene: 3. CDR1 and CDR2 from the germline V gene are MNHEY and SMNVEV (reference sequence).

CDR3 nucleotides: TGTGCCAGCAGTTTTCTAGCGGGGTTCCTGGATACGCAGTATTTT. Translation gives CASSFLAGFLDTQYF. The V and J genes are TRBV27 and TRBJ2-3, with 9 bases lining up with TRBD2. V was clipped by 3 bases and J by 6 bases; unmatched bases: 7. The V gene's germline CDR1 is MNHEY and CDR2 SMNVEV (reference sequence). The CDR3 is 15 residues long.

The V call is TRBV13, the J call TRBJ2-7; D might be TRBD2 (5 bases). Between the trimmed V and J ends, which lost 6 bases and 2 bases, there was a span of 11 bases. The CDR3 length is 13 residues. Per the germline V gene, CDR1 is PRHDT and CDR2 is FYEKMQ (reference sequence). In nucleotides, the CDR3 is TGTGCCAGCAGTTCCGGGATTCCCTACGAGCAGTACTTC. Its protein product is CASSSGIPYEQYF.

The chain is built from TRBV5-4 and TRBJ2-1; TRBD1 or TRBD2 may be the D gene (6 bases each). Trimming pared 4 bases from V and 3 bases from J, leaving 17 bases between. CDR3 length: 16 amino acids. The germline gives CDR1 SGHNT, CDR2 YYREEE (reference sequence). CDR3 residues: CASSTSMGGRYNEQFF. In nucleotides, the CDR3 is TGTGCCAGCAGCACGAGCATGGGGGGCCGCTACAATGAGCAGTTCTTC.

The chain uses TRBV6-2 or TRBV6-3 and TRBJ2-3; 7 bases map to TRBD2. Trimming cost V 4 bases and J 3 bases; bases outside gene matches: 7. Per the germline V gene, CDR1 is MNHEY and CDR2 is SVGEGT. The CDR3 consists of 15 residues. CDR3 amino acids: CASSSAGDLTDTQYF. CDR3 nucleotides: TGTGCCAGCAGTTCCGCGGGAGACCTAACAGATACGCAGTATTTT.

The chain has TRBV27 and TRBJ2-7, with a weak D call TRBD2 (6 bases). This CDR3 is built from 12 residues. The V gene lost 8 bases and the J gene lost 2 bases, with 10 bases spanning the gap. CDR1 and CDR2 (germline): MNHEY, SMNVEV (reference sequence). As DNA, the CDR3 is TGTGCCAGCGGGGGGACCCCCTACGAGCAGTACTTC. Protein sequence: CASGGTPYEQYF.

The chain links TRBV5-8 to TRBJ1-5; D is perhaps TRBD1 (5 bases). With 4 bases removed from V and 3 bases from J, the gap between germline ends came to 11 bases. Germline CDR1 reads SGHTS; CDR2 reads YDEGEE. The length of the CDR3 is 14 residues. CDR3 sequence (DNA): TGTGCCAGCAGCCTGACAGTGTCCAATCAGCCCCAGCATTTT. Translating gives CASSLTVSNQPQHF.

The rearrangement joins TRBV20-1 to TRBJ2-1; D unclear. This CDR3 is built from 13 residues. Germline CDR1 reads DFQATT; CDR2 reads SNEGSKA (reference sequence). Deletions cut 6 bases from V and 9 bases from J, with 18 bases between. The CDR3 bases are TGCAGTGCGCATCTTCGTGACGGACCTGAGCAGTTCTTC. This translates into CSAHLRDGPEQFF.

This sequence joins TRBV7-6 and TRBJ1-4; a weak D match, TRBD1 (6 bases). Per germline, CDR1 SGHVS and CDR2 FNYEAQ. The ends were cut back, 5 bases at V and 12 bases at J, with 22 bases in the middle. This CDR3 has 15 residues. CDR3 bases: TGTGCCAGCAGCCCGGAGGGGGATCCAGGTTCGCAACTGTTTTTT. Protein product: CASSPEGDPGSQLFF.

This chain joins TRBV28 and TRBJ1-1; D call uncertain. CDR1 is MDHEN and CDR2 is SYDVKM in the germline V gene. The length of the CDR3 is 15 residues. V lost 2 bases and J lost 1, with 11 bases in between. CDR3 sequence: CASSLMLEPNTEAFF. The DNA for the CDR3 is TGTGCCAGCAGTTTAATGCTGGAACCGAACACTGAAGCTTTCTTT.

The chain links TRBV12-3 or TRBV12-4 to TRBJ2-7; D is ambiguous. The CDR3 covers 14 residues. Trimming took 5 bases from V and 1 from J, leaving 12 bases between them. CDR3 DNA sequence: TGTGCCAGCAGTGCGTGGACGGATTCCTACGAGCAGTACTTC. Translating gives CASSAWTDSYEQYF.

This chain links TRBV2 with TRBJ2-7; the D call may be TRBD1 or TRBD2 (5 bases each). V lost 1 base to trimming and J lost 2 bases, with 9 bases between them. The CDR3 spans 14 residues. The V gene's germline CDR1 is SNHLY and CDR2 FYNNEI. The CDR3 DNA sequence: TGTGCCAGCAGTGAAGTGGGGGACCCCTACGAGCAGTACTTC. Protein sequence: CASSEVGDPYEQYF.

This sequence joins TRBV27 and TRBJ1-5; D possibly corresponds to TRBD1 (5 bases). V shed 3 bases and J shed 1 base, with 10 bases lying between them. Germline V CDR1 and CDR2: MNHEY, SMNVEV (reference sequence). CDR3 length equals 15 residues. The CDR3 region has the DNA TGTGCCAGCAGTTTCGGGGGAACGAGCAATCAGCCCCAGCATTTT. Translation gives CASSFGGTSNQPQHF.